This T cell receptor (beta chain) came from a study of identifying expanded T cells in peripheral blood. Findings and limits, study-wide: Technical replicates showed about 1.2 changed clones; approximately 2 weeks around 15; four weeks 19. Clone count variance between approximately 2-week samples rose with total template count.

The method was immunoSEQ multiplex PCR; TCRdb's version includes in-frame clones alone and lacks a portion of them. The sample lists about 100,000 clones; roughly 86% were seen once. No infections or other immune events were documented during collection. This CDR3 contains 13 residues. The germline V gene encodes CDR1 GTSNPN and CDR2 SVGIG (reference sequence). Trimming removed 3 bases from V and 5 bases from J, with 13 bases in between. Points on this clone: Its antigen is undetermined.

Sequences were obtained from blood. The source is a person aged 18-69 years in good health. This chain links TRBV30 with TRBJ1-1; D is uncertain. CDR3 region: CAWRVISGTEAFF. CDR3 DNA: TGTGCCTGGAGGGTAATCTCCGGGACTGAAGCTTTCTTT.